The 17 T cell receptor beta chains reported below all come from one sample, sequenced in a study of shared clonotypes between healthy human individuals. TCRdb's table, derived via immunoSEQ multiplex PCR, lists solely in-frame clones and lacks some. Among 600,000 to 700,000 clones listed, 73% were seen once. The sequenced sample was memory CD4+ T cells sorted from blood. Subset specified: CD45RA-negative fraction. These receptors were obtained from a woman between 25 and 40 years old in good health.

This clone was observed a handful of times. The chain employs TRBV25-1 and TRBJ2-1, with D possibly matching TRBD2 (6 bases). The CDR3 runs to 18 residues. CDR1 is MGHDK and CDR2 is SYGVNS in the germline V gene. Deletions cut 2 bases from V and 0 bases from J, with 17 bases between. CDR3 region: CASSETRVSGSSYNEQFF. CDR3 nucleotides: TGTGCCAGCAGTGAAACTCGTGTTAGCGGCAGCTCCTACAATGAGCAGTTCTTC.

In the case of this clone: A much larger clonotype is one base distant, so this may be a read error. The V call is TRBV11-3, the J call TRBJ1-1; 7 bases fit TRBD1. With 5 bases clipped from V and 1 base from J, the junction kept 1 base outside the gene matches. The CDR3 is 13 residues long. Germline V gene sequence: CDR1 SGHNT, CDR2 YENEEA. The CDR3 DNA is TGTGCCAGCAGCAGACAGGGGAACACTGAAGCTTTCTTT. It encodes CASSRQGNTEAFF.

The rearrangement uses TRBV5-1 and TRBJ2-7, with 10 nucleotides matching TRBD2. The CDR3 extends over 16 amino acids. Germline loops: CDR1 SGHRS, CDR2 YFSETQ. Trimming cost V 4 bases and J 5 bases; bases outside gene matches: 12. CDR3 nucleotide sequence: TGCGCCAGCAGCGCAGGAACCCTACTAGCGGGACACGAGCAGTACTTC. The encoded protein is CASSAGTLLAGHEQYF.

V gene TRBV2 combines with J gene TRBJ2-1; D is perhaps TRBD1 or TRBD2 (5 bases each). The CDR3 has 12 amino acids. Looked up from germline, CDR1 is SNHLY and CDR2 is FYNNEI. Deletions cut 8 bases from V and 4 bases from J, with 9 bases between. CDR3 DNA: TGTGCCAGCGGGGGTCATTACAATGAGCAGTTCTTC. Translation: CASGGHYNEQFF.

This rearrangement joins TRBV5-6 to TRBJ1-4, with D perhaps TRBD1 (5 bases). Per germline, CDR1 SGHDT and CDR2 YYEEEE. With 1 base removed from V and 2 bases from J, the gap between germline ends came to 6 bases. This CDR3 region has 14 residues. CDR3 nucleotides: TGTGCCAGCAGCTTGAGACAGACTAATGAAAAACTGTTTTTT. Translation: CASSLRQTNEKLFF.

This chain joins TRBV10-3 and TRBJ2-7; D is unclear. This CDR3 is built from 12 residues. The ends were cut back, 2 bases at V and 5 bases at J, with 7 bases in the middle. Germline CDR1 and CDR2: ENHRY and SYGVKD. CDR3 amino acids: CAISEAVHEQYF. The DNA for the CDR3 is TGTGCCATCAGTGAGGCTGTCCACGAGCAGTACTTC.

On this clone itself: This specimen includes other DNA sequences encoding the same CDR3. This chain links TRBV6-1 with TRBJ1-1, with unresolved D. The CDR3 covers 13 residues. Trimming cost V 3 bases and J 1 base, with 6 bases left between them. The germline V gene encodes CDR1 MNHNS and CDR2 SASEGT. This CDR3 reads CASSETRNTEAFF. CDR3 DNA sequence: TGTGCCAGCAGTGAGACCCGGAACACTGAAGCTTTCTTT.

The sample holds one count of this clone. This chain links TRBV5-1 with TRBJ2-5; D gene unclear. The CDR3 spans 14 residues. V was shortened by 4 bases and J by 1 base, with 11 bases between the two germline ends. The germline V gene has CDR1 SGHRS and CDR2 YFSETQ. This CDR3 is CASSRQVLQETQYF. The CDR3 bases are TGCGCCAGCAGCCGGCAGGTACTCCAAGAGACCCAGTACTTC.

This clone was recorded a few times. V and J are TRBV5-4 and TRBJ1-2; D is unclear. The V end lost 4 bases, the J end lost 1 base, and 5 bases lay between the germline ends. The CDR3 has 12 residues. Germline-derived CDR1 and CDR2 are SGHNT and YYREEE (reference sequence). DNA of the CDR3: TGTGCCAGCAGCGCGGATAACTATGGCTACACCTTC. This gives the protein CASSADNYGYTF.

The chain uses TRBV10-3 and TRBJ1-1; 9 bases fit TRBD1. The CDR3 loop spans 12 amino acids. From germline, CDR1 is ENHRY and CDR2 SYGVKD. After removal of 11 bases from V and 1 base from J, the junction contained 2 bases not matched to a gene. The CDR3 loop reads CAAQGANTEAFF. CDR3 in DNA: TGTGCCGCACAGGGGGCGAACACTGAAGCTTTCTTT.

V and J are TRBV18 and TRBJ2-7, with TRBD1 matching 10 bases. This CDR3 contains 15 residues. The V gene end was trimmed by 3 bases and the J gene end by 3 bases; junction bases not matched to a gene: 5. Germline CDR1 is KGHSH and CDR2 is LQKENI. The CDR3 nucleotides read TGTGCCAGCTCACCTAAGACAGGGGGCGACTACGAGCAGTACTTC. The encoded protein is CASSPKTGGDYEQYF.

This sequence joins TRBV6-5 and TRBJ1-5; a weak D match, TRBD1 (5 bases). The length of the CDR3 is 13 residues. V was cut by 6 bases and J by 5 bases, with 11 bases left in between. CDR1 MNHEY and CDR2 SVGAGI come from the germline V gene. The CDR3 is CASRSRGDQPQHF. The DNA for the CDR3 is TGTGCCAGCAGATCCCGGGGGGATCAGCCCCAGCATTTT.

V is TRBV5-1 and J is TRBJ2-2; D might be TRBD2 (6 bases). This CDR3 spans 15 amino acids. V lost 5 bases and J 0 bases, leaving 11 bases between the germline ends. CDR1 SGHRS and CDR2 YFSETQ come from the germline V gene. The CDR3 nucleotides are TGCGCCAGCAGTTCGGGACTTCCGAACACCGGGGAGCTGTTTTTT. It is translated as CASSSGLPNTGELFF.

The chain is built from TRBV5-1 and TRBJ2-5; possible D gene TRBD1, 6 bases. Trimming cost V 3 bases and J 2 bases, with 14 bases left between them. Looked up from germline, CDR1 is SGHRS and CDR2 is YFSETQ. The CDR3 extends over 15 amino acids. The CDR3 loop reads CASSSGRGGQETQYF. DNA of the CDR3: TGCGCCAGCAGCTCGGGCAGGGGCGGACAAGAGACCCAGTACTTC.

The chain employs TRBV7-8 and TRBJ1-1; D not certain. Trimming stripped 2 bases from V and 1 base from J, with 8 bases between. Germline-derived CDR1 and CDR2 are SGHVS and FQNEAQ. This CDR3 contains 14 residues. DNA for the CDR3: TGTGCCAGCAGCTTACTCCCAGCGAACACTGAAGCTTTCTTT. Protein sequence: CASSLLPANTEAFF.

This clone has only a few counts. The J gene is TRBJ2-5, the V gene TRBV9; D is tentatively TRBD1 or TRBD2 (5 bases each). Trimming stripped 4 bases from V and 5 bases from J, with 12 bases between. CDR3 length: 13 residues. The germline gives CDR1 SGDLS, CDR2 YYNGEE. The CDR3 spells CASSKRGGETQYF. In DNA, the CDR3 is TGTGCCAGCAGCAAGAGGGGTGGGGAGACCCAGTACTTC. Together with reference TRBV9 and TRBJ2-5, the CDR3 gives the full variable domain: DSGVTQTPKHLITATGQRVTLRCSPRSGDLSVYWYQQSLDQGLQFLIQYYNGEERAKGNILERFSAQQFPDLHSELNLSSLELGDSALYFCASSKRGGETQYFGPGTRLLVL.

As for this clone: At one end, the junction sequence differs from germline, possibly due to a read error. The chain has TRBV9 and TRBJ1-1, with D hard to call. Germline CDR1 and CDR2: SGDLS and YYNGEE. This CDR3 spans 14 amino acids. The CDR3 DNA is TGTGCCAGCAGCGTTTTGGCAGACAACAGTGAAGCTTTCTTT. Residues: CASSVLADNSEAFF.